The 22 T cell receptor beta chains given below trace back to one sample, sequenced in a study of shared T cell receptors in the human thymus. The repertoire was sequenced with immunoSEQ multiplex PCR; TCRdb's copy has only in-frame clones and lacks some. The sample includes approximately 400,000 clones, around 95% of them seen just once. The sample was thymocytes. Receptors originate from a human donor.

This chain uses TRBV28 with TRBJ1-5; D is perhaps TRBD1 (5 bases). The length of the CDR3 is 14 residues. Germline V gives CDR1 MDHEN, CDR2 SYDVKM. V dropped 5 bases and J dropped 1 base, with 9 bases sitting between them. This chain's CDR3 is CASSQDTSNQPQHF. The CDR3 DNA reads TGTGCCAGCAGTCAGGACACAAGCAATCAGCCCCAGCATTTT.

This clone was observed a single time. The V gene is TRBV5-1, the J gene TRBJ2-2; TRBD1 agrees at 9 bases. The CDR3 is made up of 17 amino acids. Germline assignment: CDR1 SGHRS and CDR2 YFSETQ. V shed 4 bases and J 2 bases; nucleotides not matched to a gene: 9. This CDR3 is CASSRHTGGANTGELFF. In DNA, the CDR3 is TGCGCCAGCAGCCGCCACACAGGGGGCGCAAACACCGGGGAGCTGTTTTTT.

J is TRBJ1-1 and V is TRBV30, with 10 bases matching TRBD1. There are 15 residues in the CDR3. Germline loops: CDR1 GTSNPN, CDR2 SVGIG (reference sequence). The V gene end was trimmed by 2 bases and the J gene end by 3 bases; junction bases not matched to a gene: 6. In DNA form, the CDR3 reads TGTGCCTGGAGTCCCCCTGGGACAGGGGACACTGAAGCTTTCTTT. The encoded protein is CAWSPPGTGDTEAFF.

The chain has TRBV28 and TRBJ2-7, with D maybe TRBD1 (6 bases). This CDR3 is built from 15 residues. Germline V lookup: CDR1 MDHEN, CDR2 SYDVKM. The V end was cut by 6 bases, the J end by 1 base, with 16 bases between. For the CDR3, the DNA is TGTGCCAGCAGCCAAACTTCGGACAGATCCTACGAGCAGTACTTC. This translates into CASSQTSDRSYEQYF.

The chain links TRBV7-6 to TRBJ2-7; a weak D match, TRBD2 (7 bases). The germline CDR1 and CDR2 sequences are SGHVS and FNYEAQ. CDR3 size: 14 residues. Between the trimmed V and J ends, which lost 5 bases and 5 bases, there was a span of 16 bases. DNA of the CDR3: TGTGCCAGCAGCCCTAGGGGGGGGAAGGACGAGCAGTACTTC. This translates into CASSPRGGKDEQYF. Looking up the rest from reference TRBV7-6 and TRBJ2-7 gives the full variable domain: GAGVSQSPRYKVTKRGQDVALRCDPISGHVSLYWYRQALGQGPEFLTYFNYEAQQDKSGLPNDRFSAERPEGSISTLTIQRTEQRDSAMYRCASSPRGGKDEQYFGPGTRLTVT.

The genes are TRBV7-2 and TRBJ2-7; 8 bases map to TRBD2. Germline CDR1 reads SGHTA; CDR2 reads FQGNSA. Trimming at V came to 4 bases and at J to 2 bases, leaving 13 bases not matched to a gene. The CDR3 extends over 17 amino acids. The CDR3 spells CASSYTYETSVPYEQYF. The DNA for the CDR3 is TGTGCCAGCAGCTATACCTATGAGACTAGCGTCCCCTACGAGCAGTACTTC. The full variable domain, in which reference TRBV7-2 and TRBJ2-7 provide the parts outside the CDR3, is GAGVSQSPSNKVTEKGKDVELRCDPISGHTALYWYRQSLGQGLEFLIYFQGNSAPDKSGLPSDRFSAERTGGSVSTLTIQRTQQEDSAVYLCASSYTYETSVPYEQYFGPGTRLTVT.

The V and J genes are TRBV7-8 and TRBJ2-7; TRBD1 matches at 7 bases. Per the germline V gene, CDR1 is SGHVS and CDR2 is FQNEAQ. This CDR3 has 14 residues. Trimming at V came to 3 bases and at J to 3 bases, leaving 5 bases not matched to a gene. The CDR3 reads CASSFGTDNYEQYF. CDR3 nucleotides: TGTGCCAGCAGCTTCGGGACAGACAACTACGAGCAGTACTTC.

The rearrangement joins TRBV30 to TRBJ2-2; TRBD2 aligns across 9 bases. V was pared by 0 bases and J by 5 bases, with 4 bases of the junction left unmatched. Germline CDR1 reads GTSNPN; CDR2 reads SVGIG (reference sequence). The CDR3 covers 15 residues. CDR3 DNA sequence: TGTGCCTGGAGTGTACTGCGGGAGGGGACCGGGGAGCTGTTTTTT. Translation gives CAWSVLREGTGELFF.

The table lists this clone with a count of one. The CDR3 region is CASSLVLAGATSYEQYF. CDR3 sequence (DNA): TGCGCCAGCAGCTTGGTACTAGCGGGAGCAACTTCCTACGAGCAGTACTTC. The V and J genes are TRBV5-1 and TRBJ2-7; 11 bases fit TRBD2. The CDR3 length is 17 residues. Germline assignment: CDR1 SGHRS and CDR2 YFSETQ. Trimming at V came to 0 bases and at J to 1 base, leaving 6 bases not matched to a gene.

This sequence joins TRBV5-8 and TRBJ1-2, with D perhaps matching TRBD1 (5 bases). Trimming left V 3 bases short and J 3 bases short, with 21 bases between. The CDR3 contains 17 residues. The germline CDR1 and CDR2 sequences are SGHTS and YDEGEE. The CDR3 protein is CASSSGDGEGTDYGYTF. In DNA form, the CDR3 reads TGTGCCAGCAGCTCCGGGGACGGGGAAGGAACTGACTATGGCTACACCTTC.

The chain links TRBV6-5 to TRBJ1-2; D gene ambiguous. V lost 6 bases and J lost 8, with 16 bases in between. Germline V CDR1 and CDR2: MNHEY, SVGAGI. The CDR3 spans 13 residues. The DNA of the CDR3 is TGTGCCAGCAGCACGGTCAGTCCTGAAGGCTACACCTTC. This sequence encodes CASSTVSPEGYTF.

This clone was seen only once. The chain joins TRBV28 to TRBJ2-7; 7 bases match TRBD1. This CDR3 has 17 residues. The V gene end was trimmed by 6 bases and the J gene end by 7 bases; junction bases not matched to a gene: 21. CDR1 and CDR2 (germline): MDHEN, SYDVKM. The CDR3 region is CASSLASGTAQLGEQYF. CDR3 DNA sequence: TGTGCCAGCAGCCTTGCCTCCGGGACAGCCCAACTCGGGGAGCAGTACTTC.

The CDR3 nucleotides read TGTGCCAGCAGCGTAGAGGATTACTACGAGCAGTACTTC. It encodes CASSVEDYYEQYF. The genes are TRBV9 and TRBJ2-7; no reliable D call. The germline CDR1 and CDR2 sequences are SGDLS and YYNGEE. The CDR3 covers 13 residues. Trimming stripped 0 bases from V and 3 bases from J, with 7 bases between. The variable domain in full, with the rest retrieved from reference TRBV9 and TRBJ2-7, is DSGVTQTPKHLITATGQRVTLRCSPRSGDLSVYWYQQSLDQGLQFLIQYYNGEERAKGNILERFSAQQFPDLHSELNLSSLELGDSALYFCASSVEDYYEQYFGPGTRLTVT.

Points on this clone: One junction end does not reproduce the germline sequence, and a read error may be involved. This CDR3 is CASSPGTGGLQPGVYEQYF. For the CDR3, the DNA is TGTGCTAGCAGCCCGGGGACAGGGGGCTTACAACCTGGGGTCTACGAGCAGTACTTC. V gene TRBV7-7 combines with J gene TRBJ2-7, with 12 bases aligning to TRBD1. The CDR3 sequence is 19 residues long. Looked up from germline, CDR1 is SSHAT and CDR2 is FNYEAQ (reference sequence).

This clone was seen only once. The CDR3: CASKVQGAANEKLFF. In DNA form, the CDR3 reads TGTGCCAGCAAAGTACAGGGGGCTGCTAATGAAAAACTGTTTTTT. The chain uses TRBV6-5 and TRBJ1-4; 9 bases agree with TRBD1. Trimming took 7 bases from V and 3 from J; bases not matched to a gene: 6. Germline lookup yields CDR1 MNHEY and CDR2 SVGAGI. The CDR3 runs to 15 residues.

Here the CDR3 reads CSVGNRDEQYF. The CDR3 DNA is TGCAGCGTCGGGAACAGGGACGAGCAGTACTTC. The chain recombines TRBV29-1 with TRBJ2-7; D may be TRBD1 (6 bases). Germline loops: CDR1 SQVTM, CDR2 ANQGSEA. This CDR3 has 11 amino acids. V lost 6 bases and J lost 5, with 11 bases in between.

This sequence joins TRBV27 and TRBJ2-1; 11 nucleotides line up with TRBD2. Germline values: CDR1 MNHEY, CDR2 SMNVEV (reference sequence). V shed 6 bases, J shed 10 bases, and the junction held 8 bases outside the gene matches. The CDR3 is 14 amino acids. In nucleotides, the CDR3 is TGTGCCAGCAGCGTAGCGGGAGGGCCTGGCGAGCAGTTCTTC. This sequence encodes CASSVAGGPGEQFF.

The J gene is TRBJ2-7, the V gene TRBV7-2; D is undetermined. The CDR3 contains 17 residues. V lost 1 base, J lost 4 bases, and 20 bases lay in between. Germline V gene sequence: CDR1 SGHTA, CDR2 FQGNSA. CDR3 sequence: CASSLGTSSTGFYEQYF. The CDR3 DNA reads TGTGCCAGCAGCTTAGGGACCTCCAGTACCGGGTTTTACGAGCAGTACTTC.

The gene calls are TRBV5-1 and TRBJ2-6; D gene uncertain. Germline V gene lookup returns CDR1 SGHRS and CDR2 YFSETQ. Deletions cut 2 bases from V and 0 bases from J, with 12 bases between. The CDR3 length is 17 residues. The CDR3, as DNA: TGCGCCAGCAGCTTCCAACAGAGTCTCTCTGGGGCCAACGTCCTGACTTTC. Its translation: CASSFQQSLSGANVLTF.

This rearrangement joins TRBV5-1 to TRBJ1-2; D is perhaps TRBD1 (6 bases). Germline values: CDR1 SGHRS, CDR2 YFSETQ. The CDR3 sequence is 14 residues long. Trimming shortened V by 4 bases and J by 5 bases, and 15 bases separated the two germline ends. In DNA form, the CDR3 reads TGCGCCAGCAGCGAGGGGGGGCCGGGTTATGGCTACACCTTC. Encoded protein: CASSEGGPGYGYTF.

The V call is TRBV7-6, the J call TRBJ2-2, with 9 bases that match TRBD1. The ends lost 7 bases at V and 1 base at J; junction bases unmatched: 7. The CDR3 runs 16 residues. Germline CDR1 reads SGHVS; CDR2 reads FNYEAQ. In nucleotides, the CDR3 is TGTGCCAGCACCCGAGCGGGACAGGGGAACACCGGGGAGCTGTTTTTT. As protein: CASTRAGQGNTGELFF.

CDR3 residues: CASSPNHSNLKPQHF. CDR3 nucleotides: TGTGCCAGCAGCCCCAACCATAGCAATCTAAAGCCCCAGCATTTT. The V and J genes are TRBV7-6 and TRBJ1-5; D is ambiguous. This CDR3 contains 15 residues. V was shortened by 5 bases and J by 8 bases, with 19 bases between the two germline ends. Per germline, CDR1 SGHVS and CDR2 FNYEAQ.